This T cell receptor beta chain emerged from a study of early T cells in non-severe SARS-CoV-2 infection (dated by TCRdb to 2020 to 2023). About the study as a whole: Because TCR sequencing relied on bulk RNA taken from unsorted whole blood, pairing of alpha and beta chains was not possible.

The library was built by means of 5' RACE. The sequencer listed for this sample is NextSeq 500. In the TCR library protocol, unique molecular identifiers were attached to individual cDNA molecules to correct for PCR bias and sequencing error. Both TCR alpha and beta chains were sequenced, and tight co-correlation was observed between alpha and beta sequence abundances in each sample. Concerning the study's data processing: Decombinator V4 was used to annotate the V gene, J gene and CDR3 of the TCR sequences. TCRs were defined as expanded if a significant change between any two time points was detected under a Poisson model with p below 0.0001. TCR abundances were normalised to the total number of TCRs sequenced per sample and expressed as counts per million. MAIT TCRs were defined by TRAV1-2 paired with TRAJ12, TRAJ20 or TRAJ33, and iNKT TCRs by TRAV10 paired with TRAJ18. VDJdb, accessed 1 November 2021, was searched for CMV, EBV and SARS-CoV-2 annotated TCRs, excluding TCRs annotated for multiple antigens. Starting from the raw public reads, TCRdb applied fastp trimming at Q25, assembled clones with MiXCR and retained in-frame beta chains. Entries are consolidated by CDR3 protein sequence, retaining the most common genes and DNA. The V and J calls, along with clone size, are taken from TCRdb and not from the paper's own processing. This sample comprises tens of thousands of distinct CDR3 sequences, 6% to 7% of them detected only once. The biggest ten clones account for less than 5% of the sample.

The study was a case-control design nested within a healthcare worker cohort in London, UK, with weekly nasopharyngeal swab PCR tests and blood sampling. Healthcare workers were enrolled in the week of the UK lockdown, from 23 to 31 March 2020, and were followed every week for up to 16 weeks. This clonotype was found many times. Its specific antigen is unknown. No much larger clonotype is one base removed from it; base qualities were not supplied. After removal of 4 bases from V and 4 bases from J, the junction retains 7 bases not matched to a gene. Measured from the cysteine to the phenylalanine, the CDR3 is 15 residues long. Kept here is only the CDR3 DNA, which spans 45 bases and is read in frame from base 1. The germline V gene gives CDR1 as MRHNA and CDR2 as SNTAGT. What the study reported, not specific to this receptor: VDJdb matching was skewed toward anti-spike CD8 responses, so virus-specific expansions were likely underestimated and private and CD4 specificities were missed.

This TCR was sampled from an adult who was a healthcare worker with PCR-confirmed SARS-CoV-2 infection or an uninfected control (not recorded which). Sequencing used whole blood. Recombination connected TRBV6-4 to TRBJ2-3, with 8 bases matching TRBD2. The nucleotides are TGTGCCAGCAGTGTCCGGGGGGGCACCCCAGATACGCAGTATTTT. Translated, it reads CASSVRGGTPDTQYF.